These T cell receptor beta chains were read from a single sample in a study of graft-versus-host responses after intestinal transplantation. These receptors' targets are unknown. Only in-frame clones appear in the TCRdb table, and some are missing; sequencing was by immunoSEQ multiplex PCR. This table holds approximately 90,000 clones, about 90% found once. The source material was unstimulated CD8+ T cells sorted from spleen or lymph node cells, sampled before intestinal transplant. The receptor source for this set is a human donor who received an intestinal transplant. Both conserved end residues are part of each CDR3. The D gene is left open where the match is weak. Part of the rows lack a size; the others show once, few, many or a class for expanded clones.

d_call	clone_size	j_call	v_call	cdr3_nt	cdr3_aa
NA	NA	TRBJ2-1	TRBV5-1	TGCGCCAGCAGCCTTATAGATCCCTCCTACAATGAGCAGTTCTTC	CASSLIDPSYNEQFF
NA	NA	TRBJ2-7	TRBV14	TGTGCCAGCAGCCAAGGGGGTGGCGGCTCCTACGAGCAGTACTTC	CASSQGGGGSYEQYF
NA	NA	TRBJ2-7	TRBV28	TGTGCCAGCAGCCCCACCGGGACACAAACCTACGAGCAGTACTTC	CASSPTGTQTYEQYF
NA	NA	TRBJ2-5	TRBV11-1	TGTGCCAGCAGCCGGTCCCGAGGGGCAGGAGAGACCCAGTACTTC	CASSRSRGAGETQYF
TRBD2	NA	TRBJ2-5	TRBV11-1	TGTGCCAGCAGCCTAGGGACTAGCGAAATGCAGACCCAGTACTTC	CASSLGTSEMQTQYF
NA	NA	TRBJ2-7	TRBV5-5	TGTGCCAGCAGCTTGGGCAGGGACCTGGAGTACTTC	CASSLGRDLEYF
NA	NA	TRBJ2-2	TRBV5-6	TGTGCCAGCAGCTTCGTGATGGGGGAGCTGTTTTTT	CASSFVMGELFF
TRBD2	NA	TRBJ2-3	TRBV27	TGTGCCAGCAGTTGGTCCGGGGGGGTGGGGTATACGCAGTATTTT	CASSWSGGVGYTQYF
NA	NA	TRBJ2-5	TRBV5-6	TGTGCCAGCAGCTTAGTCCTGTCTCCAGAGACCCAGTACTTC	CASSLVLSPETQYF
NA	NA	TRBJ2-1	TRBV5-6	TGTGCCAGCAGCTTGGGTTCGGGCATGGAGCAGTTCTTC	CASSLGSGMEQFF
NA	NA	TRBJ2-7	TRBV5-1	TGCGCCAGCAGCGCTATCGACTTGGACGGTGTCCGCTACGAGCAGTACTTC	CASSAIDLDGVRYEQYF
TRBD2	NA	TRBJ2-1	TRBV15	TGTGCCACCAGCCGTACGGGACTAGCGGGAGTGAATGAGCAGTTCTTC	CATSRTGLAGVNEQFF
TRBD1	NA	TRBJ2-7	TRBV5-1	TGCGCCAGCAGCGATCAGGAGGACAGGGGGCCGGTCCACGAGCAGTACTTC	CASSDQEDRGPVHEQYF
NA	once	TRBJ1-2	TRBV4-1	TGCGCCAGCAGCCAGAAACCGCGTTTCCCTTATGGCTACACCTTC	CASSQKPRFPYGYTF
NA	once	TRBJ1-5	TRBV28	TGTGCCAGCAGTTTCCCAGGGAGCAATCAGCCCCAGCATTTT	CASSFPGSNQPQHF
TRBD2	NA	TRBJ2-2	TRBV19	TGTGCCACCCGGGGACTACGCCAGACCGGGGAGCTGTTTTTT	CATRGLRQTGELFF
TRBD2	NA	TRBJ2-3	TRBV5-4	TGTGCCAGCAGCTTGGATCTAGCGGGGTCCACAGATACGCAGTATTTT	CASSLDLAGSTDTQYF
NA	NA	TRBJ2-7	TRBV29-1	TGCAGCGTGAACACAGGGTACGGGGACTACGAGCAGTACTTC	CSVNTGYGDYEQYF
NA	NA	TRBJ2-4	TRBV11-2	TGTGCCAGCAGCTTAGGTTGGGACACTAGCAAAAACATTCAGTACTTC	CASSLGWDTSKNIQYF
NA	NA	TRBJ1-2	TRBV6-6	TGTGCCAGCAGTTTTTTCCGGGGAAAGGGAAATGGCTACACCTTC	CASSFFRGKGNGYTF
TRBD1	NA	TRBJ2-2	TRBV29-1	TGCAGCGTTGAAGCCGGGCGAGGGCAGGGGGCGTCCGGGGAGCTGTTTTTT	CSVEAGRGQGASGELFF
NA	NA	TRBJ1-2	TRBV19	TGTGCCAGTAGTACTCCGACAGTGCACCAATATGGCTACACCTTC	CASSTPTVHQYGYTF
NA	NA	TRBJ1-2	TRBV9	TGTGCCAGCAGCGCAGACGGACATCCCCTGAACTATGGCTACACCTTC	CASSADGHPLNYGYTF
NA	NA	TRBJ1-1	TRBV5-6	TGTGCCAGCAGCTTGGAGTACAGGATGAACACTGAAGCTTTCTTT	CASSLEYRMNTEAFF
NA	NA	TRBJ2-7	TRBV27	TGTGCCAGCAGTCTAATGGGTTTTTCCTACGAGCAGTACTTC	CASSLMGFSYEQYF
NA	once	TRBJ2-7	TRBV28	TGTGCCAGCAGGACGCTGGGACCCTCCGACGAGCAGTACTTC	CASRTLGPSDEQYF
TRBD2	once	TRBJ2-1	TRBV4-1	TGCGCCAGCAGCGCACCTAGCGGAAGCTCCTACAATGAGCAGTTCTTC	CASSAPSGSSYNEQFF
TRBD1	NA	TRBJ2-5	TRBV11-2	TGTGCCAGCAGCAACCGGGACAGGGAGGAGACCCAGTACTTC	CASSNRDREETQYF